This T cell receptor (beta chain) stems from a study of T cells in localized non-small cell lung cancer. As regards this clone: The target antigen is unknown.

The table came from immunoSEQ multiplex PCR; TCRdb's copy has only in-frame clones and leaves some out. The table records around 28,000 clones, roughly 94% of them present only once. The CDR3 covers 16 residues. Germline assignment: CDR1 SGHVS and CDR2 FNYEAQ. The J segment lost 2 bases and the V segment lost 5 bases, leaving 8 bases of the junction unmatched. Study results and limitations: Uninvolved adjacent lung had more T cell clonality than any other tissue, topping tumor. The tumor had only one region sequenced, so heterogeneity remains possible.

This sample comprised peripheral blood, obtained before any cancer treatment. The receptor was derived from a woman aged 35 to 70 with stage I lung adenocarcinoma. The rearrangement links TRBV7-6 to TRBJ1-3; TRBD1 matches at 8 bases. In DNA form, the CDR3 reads TGTGCCAGCAGCCCTAACAGGGGGGATACTGGAAACACCATATATTTT. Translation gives CASSPNRGDTGNTIYF.